Included here is one T cell receptor (beta chain) sequence, with context. What it recognizes is unknown. This record belongs to a study of T cell clones after liver transplantation. The overall study: Tolerance: complete withdrawal held at least one year, liver enzymes staying within twice normal. Study conclusions and caveats: Donor-reactive sequences fell more than third party-reactive ones, suggesting partial deletion.

Method: immunoSEQ multiplex PCR; TCRdb's copy keeps in-frame clones and lacks some. The repertoire holds over 5,500 clones, with roughly 85% as singletons. V lost 5 bases to trimming and J lost 4 bases, with 15 bases between them. The CDR3 has 14 residues. Germline-derived CDR1 and CDR2 are SGHVS and FQNEAQ. The source of this sequence is a human patient who received a liver transplant. These T cells may partly come from the graft donor. V and J are TRBV7-8 and TRBJ2-7; D unclear. Sequencing used CD8+ T cells from blood, obtained 24 months after liver transplant. In DNA form, the CDR3 reads TGTGCCAGCAGCGTCCTAATCCCTAATTACGAGCAGTACTTC. Its protein product is CASSVLIPNYEQYF. The complete variable domain, with remaining parts taken from reference TRBV7-8 and TRBJ2-7, reads GAGVSQSPRYKVAKRGQDVALRCDPISGHVSLFWYQQALGQGPEFLTYFQNEAQLDKSGLPSDRFFAERPEGSVSTLKIQRTQQEDSAVYLCASSVLIPNYEQYFGPGTRLTVT.